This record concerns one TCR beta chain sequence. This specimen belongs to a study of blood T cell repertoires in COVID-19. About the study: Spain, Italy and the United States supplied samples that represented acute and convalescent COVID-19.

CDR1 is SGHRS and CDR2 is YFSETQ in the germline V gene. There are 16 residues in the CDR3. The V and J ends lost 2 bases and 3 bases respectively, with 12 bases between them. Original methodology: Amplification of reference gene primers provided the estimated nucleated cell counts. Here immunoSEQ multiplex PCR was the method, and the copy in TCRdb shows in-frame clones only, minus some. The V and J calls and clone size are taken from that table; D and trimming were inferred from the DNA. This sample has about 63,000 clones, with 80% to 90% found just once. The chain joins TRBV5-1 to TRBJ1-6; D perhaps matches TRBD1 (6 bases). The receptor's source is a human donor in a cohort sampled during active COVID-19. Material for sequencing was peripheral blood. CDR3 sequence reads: CASSFQQGNYNSPLHF. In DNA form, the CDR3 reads TGCGCCAGCAGCTTCCAACAGGGAAACTATAATTCACCCCTCCACTTT.